Listed below are T cell receptor beta chains from one sample, sequenced in a study of blood T cell repertoires in COVID-19. Profiled with immunoSEQ multiplex PCR; TCRdb holds only in-frame clones, not every one. The sample lists 210,000 or so clones; around 82% were seen once. The sequencing sample was made of PBMCs or T cells enriched from blood (not recorded which). These receptors were obtained from a woman aged 40-49 years with acute COVID-19. The CDR3 runs from the conserved cysteine through the conserved F or W. The D gene is left open where the match is weak. Where a row states a size, it is once, few, many or the class of an expanded clone; other rows omit it.

d_call: .
clone_size: .
j_call: TRBJ1-3
v_call: TRBV9
cdr3_nt: TGTGCCAGCAGCGTAGGGTCGGGTCCTGGAAACACCATATATTTT
cdr3_aa: CASSVGSGPGNTIYF

d_call: .
clone_size: .
j_call: TRBJ1-3
v_call: TRBV30
cdr3_nt: TGTGCCTGGAGTGAGCGGGGATCCGGAAACACCATATATTTT
cdr3_aa: CAWSERGSGNTIYF

d_call: .
clone_size: .
j_call: TRBJ1-4
v_call: TRBV7-3
cdr3_nt: TGTGCCAGCAGCGCAACAGGGAGTGGTAATGAAAAACTGTTTTTT
cdr3_aa: CASSATGSGNEKLFF

d_call: TRBD1
clone_size: .
j_call: TRBJ1-1
v_call: TRBV27
cdr3_nt: TGTGCCAGCAGTATATTGGACAGGGGAGAAGCTTTCTTT
cdr3_aa: CASSILDRGEAFF

d_call: .
clone_size: .
j_call: TRBJ1-5
v_call: TRBV30
cdr3_nt: TGTGCCTGGAATTTCGGAGGGGTTAGCAATCAGCCCCAGCATTTT
cdr3_aa: CAWNFGGVSNQPQHF

d_call: TRBD1
clone_size: .
j_call: TRBJ2-1
v_call: TRBV27
cdr3_nt: TGTGCCAGCACCCACAAAGGGGGCGTCTCCTACAATGAGCAGTTCTTC
cdr3_aa: CASTHKGGVSYNEQFF

d_call: TRBD1
clone_size: .
j_call: TRBJ1-4
v_call: TRBV2
cdr3_nt: TGTGCCAGCAGTGAAAGGACAGGGGGAAGAGAAAAACTGTTTTTT
cdr3_aa: CASSERTGGREKLFF

d_call: .
clone_size: .
j_call: TRBJ2-7
v_call: TRBV28
cdr3_nt: TGTGCCAGCAGTCCTCAGGCAACCAACTACGAGCAGTACTTC
cdr3_aa: CASSPQATNYEQYF

d_call: TRBD1
clone_size: .
j_call: TRBJ2-2
v_call: TRBV9
cdr3_nt: TGTGCCAGCAGCGCGCGACAGGGAGTAGACACCGGGGAGCTGTTTTTT
cdr3_aa: CASSARQGVDTGELFF

d_call: .
clone_size: .
j_call: TRBJ1-5
v_call: TRBV27
cdr3_nt: TGTGCCAGCAGCTCTTATTCTGGGCGTCAGCCCCAGCATTTT
cdr3_aa: CASSSYSGRQPQHF

d_call: .
clone_size: .
j_call: TRBJ1-5
v_call: TRBV7-8
cdr3_nt: TGTGCCAGCAGTTTTGACAGGCGAGGTCAGCCCCAGCATTTT
cdr3_aa: CASSFDRRGQPQHF

d_call: .
clone_size: .
j_call: TRBJ1-2
v_call: TRBV7-9
cdr3_nt: TGTGCCAGCAGCCTAGACAGTGTTCAGGGCTACACCTTC
cdr3_aa: CASSLDSVQGYTF

d_call: .
clone_size: .
j_call: TRBJ2-3
v_call: TRBV10-3
cdr3_nt: TGTGCCATCAGGGCTGACACAGATACGCAGTATTTT
cdr3_aa: CAIRADTDTQYF

d_call: .
clone_size: .
j_call: TRBJ1-5
v_call: TRBV7-2
cdr3_nt: TGTGCCAGCGGGGGGATGGGGTACAATCAGCCCCAGCATTTT
cdr3_aa: CASGGMGYNQPQHF

d_call: TRBD1
clone_size: .
j_call: TRBJ1-2
v_call: TRBV5-8
cdr3_nt: TGTGCCAGCAGTTTAGACAGGGCCGCCTATGGCTACACCTTC
cdr3_aa: CASSLDRAAYGYTF

d_call: .
clone_size: .
j_call: TRBJ1-1
v_call: TRBV13
cdr3_nt: TGTGCCAGCAACACGGGACAACTGAACACTGAAGCTTTCTTT
cdr3_aa: CASNTGQLNTEAFF

d_call: TRBD1
clone_size: .
j_call: TRBJ1-5
v_call: TRBV19
cdr3_nt: TGTGCCAGTAGGCCAGGGACAGGGGGCAATCAGCCCCAGCATTTT
cdr3_aa: CASRPGTGGNQPQHF

d_call: TRBD2
clone_size: .
j_call: TRBJ2-7
v_call: TRBV7-2
cdr3_nt: TGTGCCAGCAGCTCAAGTCGAGCGGGAGGGCGAATCGAGCAGTACTTC
cdr3_aa: CASSSSRAGGRIEQYF

d_call: TRBD1
clone_size: .
j_call: TRBJ2-7
v_call: TRBV14
cdr3_nt: TGTGCCAGCAGCCAAGACAGGGGGCCATACGAGCAGTACTTC
cdr3_aa: CASSQDRGPYEQYF

d_call: .
clone_size: few
j_call: TRBJ2-1
v_call: TRBV6-6
cdr3_nt: TGTGCCAGCAGTTACAAGAGGGGGGGATACAATGAGCAGTTCTTC
cdr3_aa: CASSYKRGGYNEQFF

d_call: .
clone_size: .
j_call: TRBJ1-2
v_call: TRBV21-1
cdr3_nt: TGTGCCAGCAGCAAGACAGGGGGCTATGGCTACACCTTC
cdr3_aa: CASSKTGGYGYTF

d_call: TRBD1
clone_size: .
j_call: TRBJ2-3
v_call: TRBV7-3
cdr3_nt: TGTGCCAGCAGCTTGGGGACAGGGATGGCAGATACGCAGTATTTT
cdr3_aa: CASSLGTGMADTQYF

d_call: TRBD2
clone_size: .
j_call: TRBJ2-3
v_call: TRBV9
cdr3_nt: TGTGCCAGCAGTCTTGATAGCGGGGGGGTGGATACGCAGTATTTT
cdr3_aa: CASSLDSGGVDTQYF

d_call: TRBD1
clone_size: few
j_call: TRBJ2-7
v_call: TRBV7-9
cdr3_nt: TGTGCCAGCAGTCTACGACAGGGTTTTACCTACGAGCAGTACTTC
cdr3_aa: CASSLRQGFTYEQYF

d_call: .
clone_size: once
j_call: TRBJ2-2
v_call: TRBV9
cdr3_nt: TGTGCCAGCAGAGGACCAGGCAGGGAGGACACCGGGGAGCTGTTTTTT
cdr3_aa: CASRGPGREDTGELFF

d_call: TRBD1
clone_size: .
j_call: TRBJ1-6
v_call: TRBV3-1/TRBV3-2
cdr3_nt: TGTGCCAGCAGCCTCGGACAGGGTAATTCACCCCTCCACTTT
cdr3_aa: CASSLGQGNSPLHF

d_call: .
clone_size: .
j_call: TRBJ1-1
v_call: TRBV5-6
cdr3_nt: TGTGCCAGCAGCTTGGCCGGGGGGACTATCATGAACACTGAAGCTTTCTTT
cdr3_aa: CASSLAGGTIMNTEAFF

d_call: .
clone_size: once
j_call: TRBJ1-1
v_call: TRBV5-3
cdr3_nt: TGTGCCAGAAGCTCGACGTTACAAGGGAGAACTGAAGCTTTCTTT
cdr3_aa: CARSSTLQGRTEAFF

d_call: TRBD2
clone_size: .
j_call: TRBJ2-3
v_call: TRBV5-1
cdr3_nt: TGCGCCAGCATTGCGGGGGGCCAGCCAGATACGCAGTATTTT
cdr3_aa: CASIAGGQPDTQYF

d_call: .
clone_size: .
j_call: TRBJ1-3
v_call: TRBV12-3/TRBV12-4
cdr3_nt: TGTGCCAGCAGTTTAGGTCTAAACACCATATATTTT
cdr3_aa: CASSLGLNTIYF

d_call: .
clone_size: .
j_call: TRBJ1-1
v_call: TRBV5-1
cdr3_nt: TGCGCCAGCAGCCCCGGGGGGGAGTCGGCTTTCTTT
cdr3_aa: CASSPGGESAFF

d_call: .
clone_size: .
j_call: TRBJ2-5
v_call: TRBV5-1
cdr3_nt: TGCGCCAGCAGCTTGGGCGGGGTCCAAGAGACCCAGTACTTC
cdr3_aa: CASSLGGVQETQYF

d_call: .
clone_size: .
j_call: TRBJ1-5
v_call: TRBV19
cdr3_nt: TGTGCCAGTAATAGCCAGGGGAATAGCAATCAGCCCCAGCATTTT
cdr3_aa: CASNSQGNSNQPQHF

d_call: TRBD1
clone_size: .
j_call: TRBJ1-3
v_call: TRBV28
cdr3_nt: TGTGCCAGCAGTCCCCAGGACAGGGGAGCTGGAAACACCATATATTTT
cdr3_aa: CASSPQDRGAGNTIYF

d_call: .
clone_size: .
j_call: TRBJ1-2
v_call: TRBV6-5
cdr3_nt: TGTGCCTCCTGCGGGGCAACTACTAACTATGGCTACACCTTC
cdr3_aa: CASCGATTNYGYTF

d_call: .
clone_size: .
j_call: TRBJ1-2
v_call: TRBV14
cdr3_nt: TGTGCCAGCAGCCAAGAGTTACAGGGCTATGGCTACACCTTC
cdr3_aa: CASSQELQGYGYTF

d_call: TRBD2
clone_size: .
j_call: TRBJ2-7
v_call: TRBV9
cdr3_nt: TGTGCCAGCAGCCCTCACGGGACTAGCGGGGGGTTCTCCTACGAGCAGTACTTC
cdr3_aa: CASSPHGTSGGFSYEQYF

d_call: .
clone_size: .
j_call: TRBJ2-5
v_call: TRBV6-5
cdr3_nt: TGTGCCAGCAGTTCGGATGGGGGCGGTGGGGAGACCCAGTACTTC
cdr3_aa: CASSSDGGGGETQYF

d_call: .
clone_size: .
j_call: TRBJ1-5
v_call: TRBV2
cdr3_nt: TGTGCCAGCAGTGAAGCGCGGCAGGGAAGTCAGCCCCAGCATTTT
cdr3_aa: CASSEARQGSQPQHF

d_call: TRBD1
clone_size: once
j_call: TRBJ1-3
v_call: TRBV3-1/TRBV3-2
cdr3_nt: TGTGCCAGCAGCCTGGGGACAGGTGGAAACACCATATATTTT
cdr3_aa: CASSLGTGGNTIYF

d_call: .
clone_size: once
j_call: TRBJ2-1
v_call: TRBV9
cdr3_nt: TGTGCCAGCAGCGTAGGAGCAGCCTGGGCTAGGGGCGACAATGAGCAGTTCTTC
cdr3_aa: CASSVGAAWARGDNEQFF

d_call: TRBD1
clone_size: .
j_call: TRBJ1-2
v_call: TRBV29-1
cdr3_nt: TGCAGCGTTGAGGGACAGGGTACCGGTGGCTACACCTTC
cdr3_aa: CSVEGQGTGGYTF

d_call: .
clone_size: .
j_call: TRBJ1-1
v_call: TRBV19
cdr3_nt: TGTGCCAGTAGTATAGCGACATCGTTGAACACTGAAGCTTTCTTT
cdr3_aa: CASSIATSLNTEAFF

d_call: .
clone_size: .
j_call: TRBJ2-1
v_call: TRBV2
cdr3_nt: TGTGCCAGCAGGGACAGCGAAGCTTACAATGAGCAGTTCTTC
cdr3_aa: CASRDSEAYNEQFF

d_call: .
clone_size: .
j_call: TRBJ2-1
v_call: TRBV28
cdr3_nt: TGTGCCAGCAGCGAACAGGGCAGGCGCTACAATGAGCAGTTCTTC
cdr3_aa: CASSEQGRRYNEQFF

d_call: TRBD2
clone_size: .
j_call: TRBJ2-7
v_call: TRBV6-2/TRBV6-3
cdr3_nt: TGTGCCAGCAGTCGAGCGGGGAGCTCCTACGAGCAGTACTTC
cdr3_aa: CASSRAGSSYEQYF

d_call: .
clone_size: .
j_call: TRBJ2-2
v_call: TRBV19
cdr3_nt: TGTGCCAGTAGTATAGGAGGACAATACACCGGGGAGCTGTTTTTT
cdr3_aa: CASSIGGQYTGELFF

d_call: TRBD2
clone_size: .
j_call: TRBJ2-7
v_call: TRBV5-1
cdr3_nt: TGCGCCAGCAGCTCGACTAGCGGGAACGAGCAGTACTTC
cdr3_aa: CASSSTSGNEQYF

d_call: TRBD2
clone_size: once
j_call: TRBJ2-2
v_call: TRBV4-2
cdr3_nt: TGTGCCAGCAGCCTCCCCGGCGGGGGACTCACCGGGGAGCTGTTTTTT
cdr3_aa: CASSLPGGGLTGELFF

d_call: TRBD2
clone_size: .
j_call: TRBJ2-3
v_call: TRBV30
cdr3_nt: TGTGCCTGGAGTTTCTATAGCGGGGCTAGCACAGATACGCAGTATTTT
cdr3_aa: CAWSFYSGASTDTQYF

d_call: .
clone_size: .
j_call: TRBJ2-3
v_call: TRBV12-3/TRBV12-4
cdr3_nt: TGTGCCAGCAGACCGGGGACAGATACGCAGTATTTT
cdr3_aa: CASRPGTDTQYF

d_call: .
clone_size: few
j_call: TRBJ2-7
v_call: TRBV5-5
cdr3_nt: TGTGCCAGCACCAAGATCTGGGGAGGAGAGCAGTACTTC
cdr3_aa: CASTKIWGGEQYF

d_call: .
clone_size: .
j_call: TRBJ2-7
v_call: TRBV27
cdr3_nt: TGTGCCAGCAGTTTGGACACCCGCGCTTCCTACGAGCAGTACTTC
cdr3_aa: CASSLDTRASYEQYF

d_call: .
clone_size: .
j_call: TRBJ2-7
v_call: TRBV27
cdr3_nt: TGTGCGGTAGGCGACAACTACGAGCAGTACTTC
cdr3_aa: CAVGDNYEQYF